What follows are 29 T cell receptor beta chains derived from one specimen sequenced in a study of tumor T cells in aggressive B-cell lymphoma. Clones were sequenced by immunoSEQ multiplex PCR, and TCRdb holds only the in-frame ones, with some missing. The sample records just over 3,500 clones, 86% being singletons. The specimen sequenced was tumor tissue. The receptors shown here come from an adult with diffuse large B cell lymphoma.

J is TRBJ2-1 and V is TRBV5-1, with 8 bases identical to TRBD1. With V trimmed by 4 bases and J by 2 bases, 14 bases remained unmatched. This CDR3 is 18 amino acids long. Looked up from germline, CDR1 is SGHRS and CDR2 is YFSETQ. This CDR3 reads CASSEKTPGQVAYNEQFF. The CDR3 DNA reads TGCGCCAGCAGCGAGAAAACCCCGGGACAGGTAGCCTACAATGAGCAGTTCTTC.

This rearrangement joins TRBV5-5 to TRBJ2-7; tentative D call: TRBD1 (5 bases). Trimming left V 1 base short and J 4 bases short, with 12 bases between. This CDR3 is 14 amino acids long. Germline loops: CDR1 SGHKS, CDR2 YYEKEE (reference sequence). The CDR3 coding sequence is TGTGCCAGCAGCTTGCTCACAGGTTCGTACGAGCAGTACTTC. The encoded protein is CASSLLTGSYEQYF.

The CDR3 DNA is TGTGCCTGGAGTGCTCGTCAGGTGGTGGTCACTGAAGCTTTCTTT. It specifies CAWSARQVVVTEAFF. The chain combines TRBV30 with TRBJ1-1, with D uncertain. CDR3 length: 15 residues. V lost 1 base to trimming and J lost 4 bases, with 16 bases between them. CDR1 and CDR2 (germline): GTSNPN, SVGIG (reference sequence).

The chain couples TRBV19 to TRBJ1-5; D gene uncertain. V was clipped by 1 base and J by 7 bases, with 14 bases between them. The CDR3 covers 15 residues. Germline assignment: CDR1 LNHDA and CDR2 SQIVND (reference sequence). The CDR3 nucleotides are TGTGCCAGTAGTATAGTCCCTCTAGGCGGCCAGCCCCAGCATTTT. This sequence encodes CASSIVPLGGQPQHF.

The V and J genes are TRBV5-1 and TRBJ2-3, with D uncertain. V lost 3 bases and J 4 bases, leaving 9 bases between the germline ends. The CDR3 runs to 13 residues. CDR1 SGHRS and CDR2 YFSETQ come from the germline V gene. Written as DNA, the CDR3 is TGCGCCAGCAGCTCCCAAGCCCCAGATACGCAGTATTTT. It specifies CASSSQAPDTQYF.

This sequence joins TRBV28 and TRBJ1-6; TRBD1 aligns across 7 bases. The ends lost 2 bases at V and 4 bases at J; junction bases unmatched: 5. The germline gives CDR1 MDHEN, CDR2 SYDVKM. The CDR3 spans 16 residues. DNA for the CDR3: TGTGCCAGCAGTTTACCCGAACAGGGGTATAATTCACCCCTCCACTTT. Its translation is CASSLPEQGYNSPLHF.

The rearrangement uses TRBV15 and TRBJ2-5; D remains ambiguous. Looked up from germline, CDR1 is LNHNV and CDR2 is YYDKDF (reference sequence). V lost 0 bases to trimming and J lost 7 bases, with 6 bases between them. This CDR3 comprises 12 residues. The CDR3 DNA reads TGTGCCACCAGCAGAGACACGGGGACCCAGTACTTC. Translation gives CATSRDTGTQYF.

The chain recombines TRBV21-1 with TRBJ2-1; the table assigns TRBD2, which was not confirmed against the DNA. TRBV21-1 is termed a pseudogene. This CDR3 spans 16 amino acids. CDR3 region: CASSKTSGGPYNEQFF. The CDR3 DNA reads as TGTGCCAGCAGCAAGACTAGCGGGGGCCCCTACAATGAGCAGTTCTTC.

The gene calls are TRBV4-3 and TRBJ1-2; the match to TRBD1 covers 9 bases. The germline gives CDR1 LGHNA, CDR2 YSLEER. Trimming cost V 4 bases and J 6 bases; bases outside gene matches: 6. This CDR3 is built from 14 residues. The CDR3 here is CASSPTGGANGYTF. CDR3 bases: TGCGCCAGCAGCCCGACAGGGGGAGCGAATGGCTACACCTTC.

The chain employs TRBV7-2 and TRBJ2-1, with TRBD1 matching 9 bases. This CDR3 spans 14 amino acids. After removal of 1 base from V and 10 bases from J, the junction contained 5 bases not matched to a gene. Germline CDR1 reads SGHTA; CDR2 reads FQGNSA. CDR3 protein: CASSLERTGAEQFF. CDR3 DNA sequence: TGTGCCAGCAGCTTAGAGAGGACAGGGGCCGAGCAGTTCTTC.

The gene calls are TRBV7-8 and TRBJ1-5, with 9 bases lining up with TRBD1. Per the germline V gene, CDR1 is SGHVS and CDR2 is FQNEAQ. The CDR3 covers 15 residues. Trimming at V came to 5 bases and at J to 5 bases, leaving 7 bases not matched to a gene. This CDR3 reads CASSVTQGAHQPQHF. In DNA form, the CDR3 reads TGTGCCAGCAGCGTAACACAGGGGGCACATCAGCCCCAGCATTTT. The full variable domain, completed using reference TRBV7-8 and TRBJ1-5, is GAGVSQSPRYKVAKRGQDVALRCDPISGHVSLFWYQQALGQGPEFLTYFQNEAQLDKSGLPSDRFFAERPEGSVSTLKIQRTQQEDSAVYLCASSVTQGAHQPQHFGDGTRLSIL.

To note about this clone: The same CDR3 arises from other DNA sequences in this sample as well. This rearrangement joins TRBV4-3 to TRBJ2-7, with a weak D call TRBD1 (5 bases). From germline, CDR1 is LGHNA and CDR2 YSLEER. The V end lost 4 bases, the J end lost 0 bases, and 10 bases lay between the germline ends. The CDR3 sequence is 14 residues long. CDR3 sequence: CASSPGQGSYEQYF. The CDR3 region has the DNA TGCGCCAGCAGCCCCGGCCAGGGCTCCTACGAGCAGTACTTC.

The chain has TRBV7-6 and TRBJ2-1, with 8 positions matching TRBD2. The CDR3 is 15 residues long. Germline CDR1 is SGHVS and CDR2 is FNYEAQ. V lost 5 bases and J lost 8; bases outside the gene matches: 11. CDR3 protein: CASSPGGGSVDEQFF. In DNA, the CDR3 is TGTGCCAGCAGCCCGGGGGGGGGCTCGGTGGATGAGCAGTTCTTC. Looking up the rest from reference TRBV7-6 and TRBJ2-1 gives the full variable domain: GAGVSQSPRYKVTKRGQDVALRCDPISGHVSLYWYRQALGQGPEFLTYFNYEAQQDKSGLPNDRFSAERPEGSISTLTIQRTEQRDSAMYRCASSPGGGSVDEQFFGPGTRLTVL.

V is TRBV4-3 and J is TRBJ2-2; no clear D. The CDR3 contains 14 residues. CDR1 LGHNA and CDR2 YSLEER come from the germline V gene. Trimming cost V 4 bases and J 0 bases, with 6 bases left between them. CDR3 sequence (DNA): TGCGCCAGCAGCCTCTTCCCGAACACCGGGGAGCTGTTTTTT. It yields the protein CASSLFPNTGELFF.

The chain links TRBV14 to TRBJ2-1; TRBD2 matches 9 bases. The CDR3 runs 17 residues. V trimming: 4 bases; J trimming: 6 bases; junction bases outside the gene matches: 13. Germline values: CDR1 SGHDN, CDR2 FVKESK. CDR3: CASSRRPGLALGNEQFF. CDR3 coding DNA: TGTGCCAGCAGCCGACGACCGGGACTAGCTTTGGGCAATGAGCAGTTCTTC.

This chain links TRBV7-3 with TRBJ2-5; D is possibly TRBD2 (6 bases). Germline values: CDR1 SGHTA, CDR2 FQGTGA. This CDR3 region has 13 residues. V dropped 5 bases and J dropped 11 bases, with 18 bases sitting between them. CDR3: CASSQQGSGEQYF. CDR3 nucleotides: TGTGCCAGCAGCCAGCAGGGTTCGGGAGAGCAGTACTTC.

The chain employs TRBV27 and TRBJ2-7; 11 bases map to TRBD1. This CDR3 is 14 amino acids long. Germline V CDR1 and CDR2: MNHEY, SMNVEV (reference sequence). V was pared by 8 bases and J by 5 bases, with 8 bases of the junction left unmatched. This CDR3 reads CASAGTGGIDEQYF. CDR3 DNA: TGTGCCAGCGCCGGGACAGGGGGGATCGACGAGCAGTACTTC.

The chain combines TRBV29-1 with TRBJ1-2; the match to TRBD1 covers 7 bases. V shed 3 bases, J shed 3 bases, and the junction held 7 bases outside the gene matches. In germline, CDR1 is SQVTM, CDR2 ANQGSEA. The CDR3 is made up of 14 amino acids. The CDR3 DNA sequence: TGCAGCGTTGAGGTGGGGGACAGCGACTATGGCTACACCTTC. Its translation is CSVEVGDSDYGYTF.

The sample holds one count of this clone. The CDR3 sequence is CSSWNRDDGYTF. CDR3 in DNA: TGCAGCTCATGGAACAGGGATGATGGCTACACCTTC. The chain is built from TRBV29-1 and TRBJ1-2; TRBD1 is a possible D gene (6 bases). Germline V gives CDR1 SQVTM, CDR2 ANQGSEA. The length of the CDR3 is 12 residues. V shed 8 bases and J shed 6 bases, with 16 bases lying between them.

The chain is built from TRBV7-3 and TRBJ2-2; 8 bases are shared with TRBD2. The CDR3 has 16 amino acids. J lost 2 bases, V lost 5 bases, and 7 bases had no gene match. Per germline, CDR1 SGHTA and CDR2 FQGTGA. The CDR3: CASSLRGGPNTGELFF. The CDR3 DNA reads as TGTGCCAGCAGCCTCCGCGGGGGGCCCAACACCGGGGAGCTGTTTTTT. The full variable domain, rest sourced from reference TRBV7-3 and TRBJ2-2, is GAGVSQTPSNKVTEKGKYVELRCDPISGHTALYWYRQSLGQGPEFLIYFQGTGAADDSGLPNDRFFAVRPEGSVSTLKIQRTERGDSAVYLCASSLRGGPNTGELFFGEGSRLTVL.

This chain uses TRBV29-1 with TRBJ1-2; 9 bases are shared with TRBD1. The CDR3 consists of 14 residues. Trimming removed 2 bases from V and 9 bases from J; junction bases left unmatched: 10. Germline-derived CDR1 and CDR2 are SQVTM and ANQGSEA. CDR3 in amino acids: CSVELPGQGDRYTF. Written as DNA, the CDR3 is TGCAGCGTTGAACTCCCGGGACAGGGAGATCGCTACACCTTC.

The chain employs TRBV30 and TRBJ2-7, with a weak D call TRBD1 (5 bases). The CDR3 has 14 amino acids. Per germline, CDR1 GTSNPN and CDR2 SVGIG (reference sequence). The V end was cut by 3 bases, the J end by 0 bases, with 12 bases between. DNA of the CDR3: TGTGCCTGGAGGGACACCAGAAGCTCCTACGAGCAGTACTTC. Translated, it gives CAWRDTRSSYEQYF.

This clone was recorded only once. The chain links TRBV6-5 to TRBJ1-1; D is unclear. Per germline, CDR1 MNHEY and CDR2 SVGAGI. This CDR3 is 13 amino acids long. V was trimmed by 10 bases and J by 5 bases, leaving 17 bases between them. Here the CDR3 DNA reads TGTGCCACTTGGTACCAACGAGGGACTGAAGCTTTCTTT. It translates to CATWYQRGTEAFF.

The chain uses TRBV7-9 and TRBJ2-7, with 9 bases identical to TRBD1. The CDR3 consists of 16 residues. The germline gives CDR1 SEHNR, CDR2 FQNEAQ (reference sequence). With V trimmed by 5 bases and J by 2 bases, 10 bases remained unmatched. CDR3 DNA sequence: TGTGCCAGCAGCCCCCCGGTCGGGACAGGGACCTACGAGCAGTACTTC. Amino acids: CASSPPVGTGTYEQYF. The complete variable domain, with remaining parts taken from reference TRBV7-9 and TRBJ2-7, reads DTGVSQNPRHKITKRGQNVTFRCDPISEHNRLYWYRQTLGQGPEFLTYFQNEAQLEKSRLLSDRFSAERPKGSFSTLEIQRTEQGDSAMYLCASSPPVGTGTYEQYFGPGTRLTVT.

The chain joins TRBV4-1 to TRBJ2-2, with D unresolved. CDR1 and CDR2 from the germline V gene are MGHRA and YSYEKL. V was clipped by 5 bases and J by 3 bases, with 4 bases between them. CDR3 size: 12 residues. The CDR3 region has the DNA TGCGCCAGCAGCTCTGACACCGGGGAGCTGTTTTTT. Its translation: CASSSDTGELFF.

This chain joins TRBV19 and TRBJ1-2; 8 bases are a match to TRBD1. The CDR3 consists of 20 residues. CDR1 is LNHDA and CDR2 is SQIVND in the germline V gene (reference sequence). The V gene end was trimmed by 2 bases and the J gene end by 4 bases; junction bases not matched to a gene: 21. CDR3 residues: CASSIRIHDGTGGRFYGYTF. As DNA, the CDR3 is TGTGCCAGTAGTATAAGGATCCATGACGGGACAGGCGGACGATTCTATGGCTACACCTTC.

Worth noting for this clone: An end of the junction does not agree with germline; a read error may underlie this. The chain recombines TRBV5-1 with TRBJ1-1, with 7 bases matching TRBD1. CDR1 and CDR2 (germline): SGHRS, YFSETQ. This CDR3 comprises 13 residues. The CDR3 reads CASSDGGGTEAFF. CDR3 nucleotide sequence: TGCGCCAGCAGCGACGGAGGGGGCACTGAAGCCTTCTTT. Based on the CDR3 plus reference TRBV5-1 and TRBJ1-1, the full variable domain is KAGVTQTPRYLIKTRGQQVTLSCSPISGHRSVSWYQQTPGQGLQFLFEYFSETQRNKGNFPGRFSGRQFSNSRSEMNVSTLELGDSALYLCASSDGGGTEAFFGQGTRLTVV.

This sequence joins TRBV4-3 and TRBJ2-3, with unresolved D. V lost 1 base to trimming and J lost 1 base, with 12 bases between them. Looked up from germline, CDR1 is LGHNA and CDR2 is YSLEER. This CDR3 is built from 16 residues. The CDR3 protein is CASSQGESPGTDTQYF. The CDR3, as DNA: TGCGCCAGCAGCCAAGGAGAATCTCCGGGCACAGATACGCAGTATTTT.

This chain uses TRBV11-3 with TRBJ2-7, with unresolved D. Per the germline V gene, CDR1 is SGHNT and CDR2 is YENEEA. CDR3 length: 14 residues. Trimming removed 4 bases from V and 1 base from J, with 11 bases in between. The CDR3 region has the DNA TGTGCCAGCAGCTCCGGTGGCGGATCCTACGAGCAGTACTTC. It specifies CASSSGGGSYEQYF.